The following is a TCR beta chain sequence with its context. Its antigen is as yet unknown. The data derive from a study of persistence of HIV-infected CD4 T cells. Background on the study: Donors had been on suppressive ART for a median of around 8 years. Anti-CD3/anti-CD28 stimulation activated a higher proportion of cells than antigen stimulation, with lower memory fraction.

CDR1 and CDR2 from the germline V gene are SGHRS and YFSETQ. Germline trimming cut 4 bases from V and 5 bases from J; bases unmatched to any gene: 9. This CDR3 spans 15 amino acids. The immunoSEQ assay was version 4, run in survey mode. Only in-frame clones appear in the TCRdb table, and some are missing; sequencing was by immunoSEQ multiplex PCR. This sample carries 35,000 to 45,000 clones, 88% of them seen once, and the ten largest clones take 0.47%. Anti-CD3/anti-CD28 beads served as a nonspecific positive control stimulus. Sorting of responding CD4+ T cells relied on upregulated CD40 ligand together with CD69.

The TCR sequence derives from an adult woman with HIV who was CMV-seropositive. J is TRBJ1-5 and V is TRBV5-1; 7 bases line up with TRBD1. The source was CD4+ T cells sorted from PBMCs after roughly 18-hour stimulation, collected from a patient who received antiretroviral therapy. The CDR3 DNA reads TGCGCCAGCAGCACAACGACAGGGTTTGATCAGCCCCAGCATTTT. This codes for CASSTTTGFDQPQHF. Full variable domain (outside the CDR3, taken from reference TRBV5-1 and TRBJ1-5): KAGVTQTPRYLIKTRGQQVTLSCSPISGHRSVSWYQQTPGQGLQFLFEYFSETQRNKGNFPGRFSGRQFSNSRSEMNVSTLELGDSALYLCASSTTTGFDQPQHFGDGTRLSIL.